The 12 T cell receptor beta chains presented below share a single source sample, sequenced in a study of glioma-infiltrating T cells after dendritic cell vaccination. Here immunoSEQ multiplex PCR was the method, and the copy in TCRdb shows in-frame clones only, minus some. The sample yields about 92,000 clones, approximately 90% seen once. The specimen comprised blood, sampled before dendritic cell vaccination. All receptors derive from a human donor with glioblastoma.

The chain recombines TRBV27 with TRBJ1-5, with 8 nucleotides matching TRBD1. V dropped 3 bases and J dropped 1; count of bases not matched to a gene: 8. CDR1 and CDR2 from the germline V gene are MNHEY and SMNVEV (reference sequence). The CDR3 runs to 17 residues. CDR3 loop: CASSFPLGQGSNQPQHF. In DNA, the CDR3 is TGTGCCAGCAGTTTCCCCCTAGGACAGGGAAGCAATCAGCCCCAGCATTTT.

J is TRBJ1-2 and V is TRBV4-1; 9 bases are a match to TRBD1. The CDR3 runs 16 residues. With 4 bases clipped from V and 2 bases from J, the junction kept 8 bases outside the gene matches. Germline CDR1 MGHRA, CDR2 YSYEKL. CDR3 sequence: CASSPPSGQGNYGYTF. In DNA form, the CDR3 reads TGCGCCAGCAGCCCCCCTTCGGGACAGGGAAACTATGGCTACACCTTC.

The chain recombines TRBV6-6 with TRBJ2-7; tentative D call: TRBD1 (8 bases). Trimming stripped 5 bases from V and 0 bases from J, with 14 bases between. This CDR3 spans 15 amino acids. CDR1 is MNHNY and CDR2 is SVGAGI in the germline V gene (reference sequence). The CDR3 sequence: CASSPTGGGSYEQYF. The CDR3 DNA reads TGTGCCAGCAGTCCCACAGGGGGGGGCTCCTACGAGCAGTACTTC.

This sequence joins TRBV7-2 and TRBJ2-7; D is uncertain. CDR3 size: 13 residues. Trimming took off 0 bases at V and 2 bases at J, with 5 bases between the two ends. Germline CDR1 is SGHTA and CDR2 is FQGNSA. CDR3: CASSLALTYEQYF. In DNA, the CDR3 is TGTGCCAGCAGCTTAGCCTTAACCTACGAGCAGTACTTC.

This clone was counted only a few times. V and J are TRBV5-1 and TRBJ1-2, with 8 bases identical to TRBD1. The germline gives CDR1 SGHRS, CDR2 YFSETQ. The CDR3 is 15 amino acids. V lost 1 base, J lost 4 bases, and 6 bases stayed unmatched. The CDR3 nucleotides read TGCGCCAGCAGCTTGCGTGCAGGGGGCGGCTATGGCTACACCTTC. It yields the protein CASSLRAGGGYGYTF.

The CDR3 sequence: CASVWEPGAANEQFF. The DNA of the CDR3 is TGTGCCAGCGTGTGGGAACCAGGGGCGGCGAATGAGCAGTTCTTC. This chain joins TRBV2 and TRBJ2-1, with a weak D call TRBD1 (6 bases). CDR1 and CDR2 (germline): SNHLY, FYNNEI. The ends were cut back, 8 bases at V and 7 bases at J, with 21 bases in the middle. CDR3 size: 15 residues. Together with reference TRBV2 and TRBJ2-1, the CDR3 gives the full variable domain: EPEVTQTPSHQVTQMGQEVILRCVPISNHLYFYWYRQILGQKVEFLVSFYNNEISEKSEIFDDQFSVERPDGSNFTLKIRSTKLEDSAMYFCASVWEPGAANEQFFGPGTRLTVL.

V is TRBV6-6 and J is TRBJ2-3; D is perhaps TRBD1 (5 bases). Germline CDR1 and CDR2: MNHNY and SVGAGI (reference sequence). V lost 0 bases and J lost 4, with 14 bases in between. The CDR3 spans 16 residues. The CDR3 reads CASSYSSSGSSDTQYF. CDR3 bases: TGTGCCAGCAGTTACTCGAGCTCAGGGTCATCAGATACGCAGTATTTT.

The chain is built from TRBV29-1 and TRBJ1-3; 9 bases map to TRBD1. Germline V gives CDR1 SQVTM, CDR2 ANQGSEA. This CDR3 contains 15 residues. V lost 7 bases and J lost 5; bases outside the gene matches: 12. CDR3: CSAAWGTGIRNTIYF. The CDR3 DNA sequence: TGCAGCGCAGCCTGGGGGACAGGGATTAGAAACACCATATATTTT.

V and J are TRBV4-1 and TRBJ2-7; TRBD1 matches 10 bases. Germline V gene data show CDR1 as MGHRA and CDR2 as YSYEKL. The length of the CDR3 is 16 residues. The J segment lost 2 bases and the V segment lost 0 bases, leaving 4 bases of the junction unmatched. CDR3 loop: CASSQDLGQGTYEQYF. The CDR3 bases are TGCGCCAGCAGCCAAGATCTGGGACAGGGGACCTACGAGCAGTACTTC.

This chain joins TRBV7-9 and TRBJ2-7; the match to TRBD2 covers 10 bases. Germline V CDR1 and CDR2: SEHNR, FQNEAQ (reference sequence). With 0 bases clipped from V and 7 bases from J, the junction kept 6 bases outside the gene matches. The CDR3 extends over 15 amino acids. The CDR3 coding sequence is TGTGCCAGCAGCTTAGCGGCGAGCGGGAGGGGGGAGCAGTACTTC. This translates into CASSLAASGRGEQYF.

The chain links TRBV9 to TRBJ2-3; D not resolved. Trimming took 3 bases from V and 2 from J, leaving 13 bases between them. CDR3 length: 15 amino acids. Germline values: CDR1 SGDLS, CDR2 YYNGEE. DNA for the CDR3: TGTGCCAGCAGCGCCCCCTGGCCCCTCACAGATACGCAGTATTTT. Translated: CASSAPWPLTDTQYF.

The chain is built from TRBV14 and TRBJ1-1; D is uncertain. Trimming took off 4 bases at V and 1 base at J, with 7 bases between the two ends. This CDR3 comprises 13 residues. CDR1 and CDR2 from the germline V gene are SGHDN and FVKESK. CDR3 region: CASSLQKNTEAFF. The CDR3 DNA follows: TGTGCCAGCAGCCTGCAGAAGAACACTGAAGCTTTCTTT.